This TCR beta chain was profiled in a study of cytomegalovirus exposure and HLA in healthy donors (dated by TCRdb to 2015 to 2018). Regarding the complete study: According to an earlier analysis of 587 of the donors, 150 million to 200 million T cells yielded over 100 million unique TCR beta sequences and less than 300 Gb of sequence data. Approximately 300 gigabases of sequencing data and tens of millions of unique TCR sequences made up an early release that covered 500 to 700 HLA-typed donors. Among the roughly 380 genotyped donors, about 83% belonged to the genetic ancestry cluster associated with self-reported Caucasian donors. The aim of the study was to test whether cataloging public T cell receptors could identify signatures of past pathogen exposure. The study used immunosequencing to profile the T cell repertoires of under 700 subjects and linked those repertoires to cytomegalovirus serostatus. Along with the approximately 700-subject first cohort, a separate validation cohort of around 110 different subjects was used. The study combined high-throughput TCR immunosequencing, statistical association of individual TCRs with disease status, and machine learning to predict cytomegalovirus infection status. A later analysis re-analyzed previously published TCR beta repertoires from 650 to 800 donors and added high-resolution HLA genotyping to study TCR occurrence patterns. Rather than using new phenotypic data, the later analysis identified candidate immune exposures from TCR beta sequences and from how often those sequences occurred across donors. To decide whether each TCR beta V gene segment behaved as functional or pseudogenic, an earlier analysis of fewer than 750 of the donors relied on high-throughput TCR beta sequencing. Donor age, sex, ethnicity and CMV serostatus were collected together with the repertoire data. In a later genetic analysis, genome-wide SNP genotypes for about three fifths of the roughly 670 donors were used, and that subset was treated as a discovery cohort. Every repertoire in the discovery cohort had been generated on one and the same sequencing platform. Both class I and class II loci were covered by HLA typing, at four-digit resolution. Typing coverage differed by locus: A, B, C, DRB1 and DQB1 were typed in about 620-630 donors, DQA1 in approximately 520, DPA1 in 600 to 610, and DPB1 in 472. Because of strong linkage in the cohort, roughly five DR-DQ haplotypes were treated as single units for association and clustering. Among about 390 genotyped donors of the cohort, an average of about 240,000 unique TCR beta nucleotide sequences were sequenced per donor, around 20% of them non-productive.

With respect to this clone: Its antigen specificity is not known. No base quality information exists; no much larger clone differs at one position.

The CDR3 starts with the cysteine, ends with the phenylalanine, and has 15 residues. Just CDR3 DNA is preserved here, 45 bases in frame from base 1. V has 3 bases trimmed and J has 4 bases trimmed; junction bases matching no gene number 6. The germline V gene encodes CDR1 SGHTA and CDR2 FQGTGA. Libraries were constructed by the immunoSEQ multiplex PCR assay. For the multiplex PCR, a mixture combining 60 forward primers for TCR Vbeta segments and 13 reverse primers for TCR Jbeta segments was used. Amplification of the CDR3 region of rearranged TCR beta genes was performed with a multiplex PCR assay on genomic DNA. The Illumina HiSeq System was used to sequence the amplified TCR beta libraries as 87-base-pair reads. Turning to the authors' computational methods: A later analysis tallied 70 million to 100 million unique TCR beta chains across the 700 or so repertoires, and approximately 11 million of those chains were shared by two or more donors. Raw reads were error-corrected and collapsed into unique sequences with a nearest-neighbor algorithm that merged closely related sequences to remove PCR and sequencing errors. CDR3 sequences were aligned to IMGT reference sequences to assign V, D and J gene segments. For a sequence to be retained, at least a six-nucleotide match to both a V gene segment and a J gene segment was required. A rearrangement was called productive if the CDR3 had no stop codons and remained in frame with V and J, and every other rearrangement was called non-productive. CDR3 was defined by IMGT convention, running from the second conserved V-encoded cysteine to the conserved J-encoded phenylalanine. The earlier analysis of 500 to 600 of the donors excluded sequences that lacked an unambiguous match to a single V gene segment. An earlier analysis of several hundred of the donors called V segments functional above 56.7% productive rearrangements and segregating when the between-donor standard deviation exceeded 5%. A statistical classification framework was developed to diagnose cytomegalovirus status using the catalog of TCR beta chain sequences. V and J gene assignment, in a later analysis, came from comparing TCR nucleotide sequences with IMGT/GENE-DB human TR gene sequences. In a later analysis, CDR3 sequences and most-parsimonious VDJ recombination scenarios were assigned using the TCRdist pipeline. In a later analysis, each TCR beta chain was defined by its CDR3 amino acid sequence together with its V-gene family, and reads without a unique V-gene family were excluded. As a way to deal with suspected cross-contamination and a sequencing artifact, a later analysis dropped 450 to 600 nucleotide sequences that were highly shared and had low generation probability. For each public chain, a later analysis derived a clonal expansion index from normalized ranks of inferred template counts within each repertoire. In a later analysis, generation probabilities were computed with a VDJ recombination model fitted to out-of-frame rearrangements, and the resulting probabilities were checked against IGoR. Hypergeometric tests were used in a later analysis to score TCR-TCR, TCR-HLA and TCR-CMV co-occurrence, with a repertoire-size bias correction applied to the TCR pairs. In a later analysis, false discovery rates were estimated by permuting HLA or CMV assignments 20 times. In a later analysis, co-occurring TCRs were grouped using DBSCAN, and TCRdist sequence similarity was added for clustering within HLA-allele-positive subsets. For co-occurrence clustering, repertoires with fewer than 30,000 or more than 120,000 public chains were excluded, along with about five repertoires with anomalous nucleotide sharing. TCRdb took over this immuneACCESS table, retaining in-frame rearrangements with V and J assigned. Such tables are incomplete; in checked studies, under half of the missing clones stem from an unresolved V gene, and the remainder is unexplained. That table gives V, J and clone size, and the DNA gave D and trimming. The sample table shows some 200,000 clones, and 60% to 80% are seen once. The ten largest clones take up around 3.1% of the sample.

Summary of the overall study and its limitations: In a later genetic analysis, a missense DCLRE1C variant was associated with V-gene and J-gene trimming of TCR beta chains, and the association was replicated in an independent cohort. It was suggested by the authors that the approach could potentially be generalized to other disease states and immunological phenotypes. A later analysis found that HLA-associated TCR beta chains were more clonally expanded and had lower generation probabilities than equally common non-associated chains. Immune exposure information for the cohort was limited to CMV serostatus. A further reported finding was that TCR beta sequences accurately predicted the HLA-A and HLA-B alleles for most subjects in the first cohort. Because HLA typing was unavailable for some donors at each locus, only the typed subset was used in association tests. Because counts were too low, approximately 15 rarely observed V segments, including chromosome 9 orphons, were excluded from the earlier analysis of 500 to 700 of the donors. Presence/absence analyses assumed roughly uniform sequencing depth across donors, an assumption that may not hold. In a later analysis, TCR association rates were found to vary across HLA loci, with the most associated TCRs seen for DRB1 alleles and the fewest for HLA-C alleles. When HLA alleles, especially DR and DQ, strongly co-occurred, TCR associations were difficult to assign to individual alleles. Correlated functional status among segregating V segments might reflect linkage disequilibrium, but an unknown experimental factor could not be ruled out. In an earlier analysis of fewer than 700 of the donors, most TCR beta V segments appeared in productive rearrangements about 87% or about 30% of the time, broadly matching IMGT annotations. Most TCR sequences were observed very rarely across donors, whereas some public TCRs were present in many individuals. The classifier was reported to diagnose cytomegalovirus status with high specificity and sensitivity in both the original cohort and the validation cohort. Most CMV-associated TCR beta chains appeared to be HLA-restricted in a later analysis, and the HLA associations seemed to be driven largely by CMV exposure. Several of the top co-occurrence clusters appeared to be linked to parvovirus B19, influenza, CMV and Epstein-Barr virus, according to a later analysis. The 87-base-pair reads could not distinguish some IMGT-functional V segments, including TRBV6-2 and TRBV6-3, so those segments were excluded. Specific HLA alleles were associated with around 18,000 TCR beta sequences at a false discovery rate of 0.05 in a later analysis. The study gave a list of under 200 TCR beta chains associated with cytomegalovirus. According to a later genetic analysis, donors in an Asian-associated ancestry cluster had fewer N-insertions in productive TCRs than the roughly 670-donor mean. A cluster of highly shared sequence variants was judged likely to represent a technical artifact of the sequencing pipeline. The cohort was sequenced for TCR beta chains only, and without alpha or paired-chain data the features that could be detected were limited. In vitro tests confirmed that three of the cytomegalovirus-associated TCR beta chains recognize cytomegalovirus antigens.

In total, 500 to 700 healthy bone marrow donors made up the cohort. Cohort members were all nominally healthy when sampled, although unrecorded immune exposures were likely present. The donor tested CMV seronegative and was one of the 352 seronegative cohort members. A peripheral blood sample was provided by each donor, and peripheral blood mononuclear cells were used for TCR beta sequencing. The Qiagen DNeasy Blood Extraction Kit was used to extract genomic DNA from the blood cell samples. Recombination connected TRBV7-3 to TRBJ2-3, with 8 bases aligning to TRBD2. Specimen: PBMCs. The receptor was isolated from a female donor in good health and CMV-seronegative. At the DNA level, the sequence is TGTGCCAGCAGCTTGGGGCTAGCGGGCTCAGATACGCAGTATTTT. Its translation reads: CASSLGLAGSDTQYF. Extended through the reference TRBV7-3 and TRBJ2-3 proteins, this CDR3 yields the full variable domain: GAGVSQTPSNKVTEKGKYVELRCDPISGHTALYWYRQSLGQGPEFLIYFQGTGAADDSGLPNDRFFAVRPEGSVSTLKIQRTERGDSAVYLCASSLGLAGSDTQYFGPGTRLTVL.